The TCR beta chain under discussion was sequenced for a study of long-term antiretroviral therapy in people with HIV. Study results and caveats: Clonal expansions arising prior to ART prevailed in the repertoire at every time point. Post-ART, diversity grew, though it stayed under transplant donor control levels. Someone took the blood between about 2003 and 2017, maybe while older ART regimens were in use. ART adherence, viral resistance and therapy changes went unrecorded.

With respect to this clone: Its specificity is not known.

The assay used was immunoSEQ (version v3.0), run at survey level. Sequencing was performed with immunoSEQ multiplex PCR; in TCRdb, only in-frame clones are kept and a portion is missing. The sample includes more than 12,000 clones, over 70% seen only once; the top ten take nearly 20%. The input for sequencing was unsorted PBMCs, taken 1.3 years before starting antiretroviral therapy. The receptor was isolated from a man aged 35-49 years with HIV.

CDR3 protein: CASSWGGSPANEKLFF. The CDR3 DNA follows: TGTGCCAGTAGTTGGGGGGGGTCGCCGGCTAATGAAAAACTGTTTTTT. The chain combines TRBV19 with TRBJ1-4; D is possibly TRBD1 (5 bases). V lost 5 bases and J lost 3, with 16 bases in between. There are 16 residues in the CDR3. CDR1 and CDR2 from the germline V gene are LNHDA and SQIVND (reference sequence).